The 20 T cell receptor beta chains given below trace back to one sample, sequenced in a study of shared clonotypes between healthy human individuals. Data came from immunoSEQ multiplex PCR; TCRdb stores just in-frame clones and leaves some out. The sample includes some 1 million clones, around 75% of them seen just once. The sequenced sample was memory CD4+ T cells sorted from blood. The subset is: CD45RA-negative fraction. The origin of the receptors is a man aged 18 to 30 in good health.

The chain has TRBV10-2 and TRBJ1-1; D is undetermined. Trimming cost V 4 bases and J 1 base, with 7 bases left between them. The CDR3 length is 13 residues. The germline CDR1 and CDR2 sequences are WSHSY and SAAADI. The CDR3: CASSAKGNTEAFF. CDR3 coding DNA: TGCGCCAGCAGTGCAAAGGGGAACACTGAAGCTTTCTTT.

V is TRBV10-2 and J is TRBJ1-2, with D tentatively TRBD1 (6 bases). The length of the CDR3 is 15 residues. The germline V gene encodes CDR1 WSHSY and CDR2 SAAADI. Trimming cost V 3 bases and J 4 bases, with 15 bases left between them. CDR3 nucleotide sequence: TGCGCCAGCAGTGAATCGGGGGCCAGGATCTATGGCTACACCTTC. Translation: CASSESGARIYGYTF.

Worth noting for this clone: In the same sample, other DNA sequences code for this CDR3. The V gene is TRBV5-4, the J gene TRBJ2-2; D is possibly TRBD1 (5 bases). There are 13 residues in the CDR3. The germline gives CDR1 SGHNT, CDR2 YYREEE (reference sequence). V shed 4 bases and J shed 4 bases, with 8 bases lying between them. CDR3 region: CASSRDSTGELFF. CDR3 DNA: TGTGCCAGCAGCCGTGACAGCACCGGGGAGCTGTTTTTT.

V gene TRBV6-1 combines with J gene TRBJ1-6, with no clear D. The CDR3 is made up of 13 amino acids. CDR1 MNHNS and CDR2 SASEGT come from the germline V gene. Trimming took off 2 bases at V and 6 bases at J, with 5 bases between the two ends. DNA for the CDR3: TGTGCCAGCAGTGAACGGGTTAATTCACCCCTCCACTTT. Translated: CASSERVNSPLHF.

This clone was detected a few times. The chain couples TRBV18 to TRBJ2-1; D gene ambiguous. The germline CDR1 and CDR2 sequences are KGHSH and LQKENI. V lost 3 bases and J 6 bases, leaving 9 bases between the germline ends. This CDR3 has 13 residues. As DNA, the CDR3 is TGTGCCAGCTCACCGCTAGAAGGCAATGAGCAGTTCTTC. Residues: CASSPLEGNEQFF.

This chain uses TRBV9 with TRBJ2-5; D is perhaps TRBD2 (6 bases). The length of the CDR3 is 15 residues. CDR1 SGDLS and CDR2 YYNGEE come from the germline V gene. V lost 3 bases to trimming and J lost 5 bases, with 17 bases between them. The DNA for the CDR3 is TGTGCCAGCAGCGCCCCCGGAGGGCGCTCGGAGACCCAGTACTTC. As protein: CASSAPGGRSETQYF.

V is TRBV29-1 and J is TRBJ2-3; D remains ambiguous. CDR1 is SQVTM and CDR2 is ANQGSEA in the germline V gene. The CDR3 totals 13 residues. V dropped 1 base and J dropped 9 bases, with 14 bases sitting between them. The CDR3 DNA sequence: TGCAGCGTTGAAGGGACCGAGGCCCGGACGCAGTATTTT. Its translation: CSVEGTEARTQYF.

The chain carries TRBV5-8 and TRBJ2-1; TRBD2 agrees at 8 bases. Germline loops: CDR1 SGHTS, CDR2 YDEGEE. Trimming at V came to 5 bases and at J to 6 bases, leaving 4 bases not matched to a gene. This CDR3 is 13 amino acids long. CDR3 DNA: TGTGCCAGCAGGGGGACTAGTTTCAATGAGCAGTTCTTC. Encoded protein: CASRGTSFNEQFF.

The genes are TRBV11-2 and TRBJ2-1, with D possibly being TRBD1 or TRBD2 (5 bases each). Germline V gene sequence: CDR1 SGHAT, CDR2 FQNNGV. Trimming left V 7 bases short and J 4 bases short, with 14 bases between. CDR3 length: 14 residues. The CDR3: CASKSAGGYNEQFF. The DNA of the CDR3 is TGTGCCAGCAAATCGGCTGGGGGATACAATGAGCAGTTCTTC.

This chain connects TRBV6-1 to TRBJ2-7; either TRBD1 or TRBD2 may supply D (5 bases each). The CDR3 consists of 14 residues. Germline V lookup: CDR1 MNHNS, CDR2 SASEGT. The germline V and J ends were trimmed by 5 bases and 2 bases, with 13 bases remaining between them. CDR3 DNA sequence: TGTGCCAGCAGTCCACGGGACGGAGCCTACGAGCAGTACTTC. This translates into CASSPRDGAYEQYF.

The chain's CDR3 is CASSPGGPTGTLLRGGYTF. The CDR3 nucleotides are TGTGCCAGCAGCCCCGGGGGCCCGACAGGGACCCTTCTTAGGGGTGGCTACACCTTC. The chain carries TRBV11-2 and TRBJ1-2; 7 nucleotides align to TRBD1. Germline V CDR1 and CDR2: SGHAT, FQNNGV. The junction had 25 bases not matched to a gene; V was cut back by 5 bases and J by 7 bases. The CDR3 contains 19 residues.

The chain recombines TRBV5-1 with TRBJ2-2, with D maybe TRBD2 (6 bases). CDR3 length: 15 residues. V gave up 1 base and J gave up 5 bases, with 12 bases separating them. Germline CDR1 SGHRS, CDR2 YFSETQ. Here the CDR3 reads CASSLYGGGTGELFF. DNA of the CDR3: TGCGCCAGCAGCTTGTACGGGGGAGGTACCGGGGAGCTGTTTTTT.

The CDR3 DNA reads as TGTGCCAGCAGTCCCCCGGGGACACCCTTGTATGGCTACACCTTC. Translating gives CASSPPGTPLYGYTF. This sequence joins TRBV28 and TRBJ1-2, with D perhaps TRBD1 (6 bases). Germline V lookup: CDR1 MDHEN, CDR2 SYDVKM. CDR3 length: 15 amino acids. The ends were cut back, 5 bases at V and 5 bases at J, with 18 bases in the middle.

This sequence joins TRBV11-2 and TRBJ2-1; maybe TRBD1 (8 bases). This CDR3 comprises 15 residues. V was cut by 5 bases and J by 8 bases, with 19 bases left in between. Germline V lookup: CDR1 SGHAT, CDR2 FQNNGV. CDR3 amino acids: CASSRRGDRTDEQFF. Here the CDR3 DNA reads TGTGCCAGCAGCCGTCGGGGGGACAGGACCGATGAGCAGTTCTTC.

The chain is built from TRBV5-1 and TRBJ1-5; perhaps TRBD1 as D (6 bases). The CDR3 contains 21 residues. Germline V gene data show CDR1 as SGHRS and CDR2 as YFSETQ. V lost 0 bases, J lost 1 base, and 26 bases lay in between. The CDR3 loop reads CASSLARSAGVVLRSNQPQHF. DNA for the CDR3: TGCGCCAGCAGCTTGGCCAGGTCTGCAGGGGTTGTGTTGAGGAGCAATCAGCCCCAGCATTTT.

The chain recombines TRBV25-1 with TRBJ2-3, with D possibly being TRBD2 (6 bases). The CDR3 covers 16 residues. Trimming took off 1 base at V and 6 bases at J, with 17 bases between the two ends. CDR1 and CDR2 (germline): MGHDK, SYGVNS. The CDR3 sequence is CASSELGGGKMDTQYF. CDR3 nucleotide sequence: TGTGCCAGCAGTGAATTAGGTGGCGGGAAAATGGATACGCAGTATTTT.

V and J are TRBV6-5 and TRBJ1-6; D perhaps matches TRBD1 (6 bases). This CDR3 is 14 amino acids long. The V and J ends lost 6 bases and 8 bases respectively, with 14 bases between them. Per the germline V gene, CDR1 is MNHEY and CDR2 is SVGAGI. The CDR3 spells CASSRTGRDSPLHF. DNA for the CDR3: TGTGCCAGCAGCCGAACAGGGAGGGATTCACCCCTCCACTTT.

The chain employs TRBV2 and TRBJ1-5; D is undetermined. Germline V gene sequence: CDR1 SNHLY, CDR2 FYNNEI. V shed 4 bases and J shed 0 bases, with 4 bases lying between them. The CDR3 has 13 residues. CDR3 loop: CASSVFSNQPQHF. CDR3 bases: TGTGCCAGCAGTGTCTTTAGCAATCAGCCCCAGCATTTT.

The genes are TRBV6-1 and TRBJ2-7, with D possibly TRBD2 on 6 matching bases. The germline CDR1 and CDR2 sequences are MNHNS and SASEGT. This CDR3 region has 14 residues. Trimming shortened V by 7 bases and J by 5 bases, and 18 bases separated the two germline ends. The CDR3 bases are TGTGCCAGCAAGCTGGGGACTCTAGCGAACGAGCAGTACTTC. It is translated as CASKLGTLANEQYF.

About this clone: Distinct nucleotide sequences in the sample also encode this CDR3. The J gene is TRBJ2-5, the V gene TRBV5-1; D remains ambiguous. Germline-derived CDR1 and CDR2 are SGHRS and YFSETQ. V was shortened by 0 bases and J by 1 base, with 4 bases between the two germline ends. The CDR3 loop spans 13 amino acids. The CDR3 DNA reads TGCGCCAGCAGCTTGGGAGTCCAAGAGACCCAGTACTTC. Protein product: CASSLGVQETQYF.